Following are 17 T cell receptor beta chains from one sample sequenced in a study of cytomegalovirus exposure and HLA in healthy donors listed by TCRdb under 2017. Library method: the immunoSEQ multiplex PCR assay. For the multiplex PCR, a mixture combining 60 forward primers for TCR Vbeta segments and 13 reverse primers for TCR Jbeta segments was used. As stored in TCRdb, this immuneACCESS dataset retains in-frame rearrangements with V and J assigned. A fraction of the clones does not appear; measured against another copy, unresolved V genes explain less than half of the discrepancy, and the remainder lacks a known reason. The sample contains 150,000 to 200,000 clones, 82% of them found a single time. Less than 2% of the sample goes to the ten largest clones. Source material: PBMCs. The receptor set was obtained from a woman aged 18-29 years in good health and CMV-seronegative.

In its sample, this clone was seen once. The chain joins TRBV27 to TRBJ2-3, with TRBD2 as a possible D gene (5 bases). Germline V gene sequence: CDR1 MNHEY, CDR2 SMNVEV (reference sequence). V was trimmed by 3 bases and J by 2 bases, leaving 9 bases between them. The CDR3 runs 14 residues. The CDR3 sequence: CASSFSADTDTQYF. CDR3 nucleotide sequence: TGTGCCAGCAGTTTTAGCGCGGACACAGATACGCAGTATTTT.

The rearrangement joins TRBV5-6 to TRBJ2-2; 10 bases line up with TRBD1. This CDR3 is 14 amino acids long. Germline CDR1 is SGHDT and CDR2 is YYEEEE. V shed 7 bases, J shed 6 bases, and the junction held 6 bases outside the gene matches. This CDR3 reads CASFGQGESGELFF. DNA for the CDR3: TGTGCCAGCTTCGGACAGGGGGAATCCGGGGAGCTGTTTTTT.

The chain employs TRBV9 and TRBJ1-4, with 7 bases that match TRBD1. The CDR3 runs to 13 residues. V trimming: 3 bases; J trimming: 7 bases; junction bases outside the gene matches: 3. The V gene's germline CDR1 is SGDLS and CDR2 YYNGEE. Written as DNA, the CDR3 is TGTGCCAGCAGCGCTACAGGGGCTGAAAAACTGTTTTTT. This translates into CASSATGAEKLFF.

The chain is built from TRBV6-5 and TRBJ2-3; 8 bases align to TRBD2. Trimming removed 5 bases from V and 2 bases from J; junction bases left unmatched: 6. The CDR3 runs to 15 residues. The V gene's germline CDR1 is MNHEY and CDR2 SVGAGI. The DNA of the CDR3 is TGTGCCAGCAGTCACCGACTAGCGCTCACAGATACGCAGTATTTT. It encodes CASSHRLALTDTQYF.

The rearrangement links TRBV30 to TRBJ2-3; 7 bases align to TRBD1. Germline assignment: CDR1 GTSNPN and CDR2 SVGIG (reference sequence). The CDR3 covers 14 residues. V was clipped by 1 base and J by 1 base; unmatched bases: 2. The chain's CDR3 is CAWSATGGTDTQYF. CDR3 coding DNA: TGTGCCTGGAGTGCAACAGGGGGCACAGATACGCAGTATTTT.

This clone showed up just once. V gene TRBV29-1 combines with J gene TRBJ1-1, with D unresolved. V shed 0 bases and J shed 6 bases, with 17 bases lying between them. The germline CDR1 and CDR2 sequences are SQVTM and ANQGSEA. CDR3 length: 15 residues. Here the CDR3 DNA reads TGCAGCGTTGAAGATCTTGAGACCCGGAGGGCTGAAGCTTTCTTT. Translation: CSVEDLETRRAEAFF.

This rearrangement joins TRBV4-2 to TRBJ2-2; perhaps TRBD2 as D (5 bases). CDR1 and CDR2 (germline): LGHNA, YNFKEQ. CDR3 length: 16 residues. V gave up 4 bases and J gave up 1 base, with 13 bases separating them. The CDR3 reads CASSPSGSENTGELFF. The CDR3 nucleotides read TGTGCCAGCAGCCCTTCGGGGAGTGAGAACACCGGGGAGCTGTTTTTT.

The chain uses TRBV6-5 and TRBJ1-5; TRBD1 matches at 7 bases. This CDR3 has 15 residues. J was trimmed by 0 bases and V by 5 bases; bases with no gene match: 4. CDR1 and CDR2 (germline): MNHEY, SVGAGI. The CDR3 DNA follows: TGTGCCAGCAGTCTACAGGGGTATAGCAATCAGCCCCAGCATTTT. It translates to CASSLQGYSNQPQHF.

This clone has a single count. This chain connects TRBV27 to TRBJ1-1; 10 bases line up with TRBD1. The CDR3 has 14 amino acids. Germline V gives CDR1 MNHEY, CDR2 SMNVEV (reference sequence). V shed 6 bases and J 5 bases; nucleotides not matched to a gene: 6. The CDR3 coding sequence is TGTGCCAGCAGGCGAGGACAGGGGGGGACTGAAGCTTTCTTT. Protein product: CASRRGQGGTEAFF.

V and J are TRBV5-8 and TRBJ2-1; 13 bases fit TRBD2. Germline V gives CDR1 SGHTS, CDR2 YDEGEE. The CDR3 length is 16 residues. J was trimmed by 10 bases and V by 0 bases; bases with no gene match: 7. The DNA for the CDR3 is TGTGCCAGCAGCTTGGGACTAGCGGGAGGCATTGACGAGCAGTTCTTC. Translation: CASSLGLAGGIDEQFF.

The chain uses TRBV15 and TRBJ2-1; perhaps TRBD1 as D (5 bases). Germline V gene data show CDR1 as LNHNV and CDR2 as YYDKDF (reference sequence). The CDR3 has 14 residues. Trimming cost V 11 bases and J 3 bases, with 17 bases left between them. Here the CDR3 reads CASQGYGDYNEQFF. Written as DNA, the CDR3 is TGTGCCTCTCAGGGCTATGGGGACTACAATGAGCAGTTCTTC.

The gene calls are TRBV6-6 and TRBJ2-6; a possible D gene is TRBD2 (6 bases). This CDR3 has 15 amino acids. V lost 6 bases to trimming and J lost 0 bases, with 9 bases between them. The germline V gene encodes CDR1 MNHNY and CDR2 SVGAGI (reference sequence). This chain's CDR3 is CASRIGSSGANVLTF. CDR3 sequence (DNA): TGTGCCAGCAGAATCGGGAGCTCTGGGGCCAACGTCCTGACTTTC.

This chain links TRBV7-9 with TRBJ2-2, with 8 bases aligning to TRBD2. Germline loops: CDR1 SEHNR, CDR2 FQNEAQ (reference sequence). Germline trimming cut 7 bases from V and 4 bases from J; bases unmatched to any gene: 11. The CDR3 runs to 16 residues. CDR3 in DNA: TGTGCCAGCACCCCCCCCCTAGCGGGCCTCACCGGGGAGCTGTTTTTT. It codes for CASTPPLAGLTGELFF.

This clone was observed once. This sequence joins TRBV11-3 and TRBJ2-7, with a weak D call TRBD2 (6 bases). This CDR3 contains 15 residues. Germline V gives CDR1 SGHNT, CDR2 YENEEA. V was pared by 3 bases and J by 1 base, with 13 bases between. As DNA, the CDR3 is TGTGCCAGCAGCTTTAAAGCGGGCGTATCCTACGAGCAGTACGTC. Residues: CASSFKAGVSYEQYV.

The J gene is TRBJ2-2, the V gene TRBV5-4; 8 bases fit TRBD2. The CDR3 contains 19 residues. Germline CDR1 is SGHNT and CDR2 is YYREEE (reference sequence). J gave up 6 bases and V 5 bases, and 21 bases lay outside the gene matches. The CDR3 region is CASSFSLFGSGTQAGELFF. The CDR3 nucleotides are TGTGCCAGCAGTTTTAGCCTGTTTGGTAGCGGGACCCAAGCCGGGGAGCTGTTTTTT. Complete variable domain (other parts from reference TRBV5-4 and TRBJ2-2): ETGVTQSPTHLIKTRGQQVTLRCSSQSGHNTVSWYQQALGQGPQFIFQYYREEENGRGNFPPRFSGLQFPNYSSELNVNALELDDSALYLCASSFSLFGSGTQAGELFFGEGSRLTVL.

The J gene is TRBJ1-1, the V gene TRBV4-2, with a weak D call TRBD1 (6 bases). Deletions cut 0 bases from V and 3 bases from J, with 17 bases between. Germline lookup yields CDR1 LGHNA and CDR2 YNFKEQ. The CDR3 consists of 17 residues. The CDR3 DNA reads TGTGCCAGCAGCCAAGATCCGCGGGGGGGCGAGGACACTGAAGCTTTCTTT. It yields the protein CASSQDPRGGEDTEAFF.

The rearrangement uses TRBV11-3 and TRBJ2-2, with 9 bases lining up with TRBD1. With 5 bases clipped from V and 7 bases from J, the junction kept 8 bases outside the gene matches. The CDR3 runs to 15 residues. Per germline, CDR1 SGHNT and CDR2 YENEEA. The CDR3 DNA follows: TGTGCCAGCAGCCGTCCCGGGACAGGGTTCGGGGAGCTGTTTTTT. It specifies CASSRPGTGFGELFF.